The sequence of this T cell receptor (beta chain) was determined in a study of regulatory T cells in long-lasting Graves disease listed by TCRdb under 2021. About the full investigation: In the newly diagnosed Graves' disease group, patients had been taking antithyroid drugs for less than 3 months. Persistent Graves' disease patients were compared with newly diagnosed Graves' disease patients by peripheral blood TCR sequencing and RNA sequencing. The study was registered as a clinical trial and conducted in China. A total of around 35 samples were covered by TCR sequencing, comprising roughly 13 persistent and around 20 newly diagnosed Graves' disease patients. Findings and caveats that apply to the study as a whole: Preferential use of TRBV28, TRBJ1-2 and TRBJ2-5 was observed in persistent disease, whereas TRBV20-1 and TRBJ2-1 were favored in newly diagnosed disease. Persistent Graves' disease patients showed lower TCR Shannon entropy and fewer highly expanded clones than newly diagnosed patients, suggesting clonal expansion. The small sample size was acknowledged by the authors as a limitation that may reduce accuracy. The study examined only peripheral blood because the primary lesion, thyroid tissue, could not be accessed. Patients with persistent disease shared more public clonotypes (fewer than 3,000) than newly diagnosed patients did (around 1,000). Only the TCR beta chain was sequenced and analyzed.

The meaning of the sample's time point label: newly diagnosed GD, antithyroid drugs for less than 3 months. For both TCR sequencing and RNA sequencing, RNA was extracted from PBMCs using TRIzol. The diagnosis of Graves' disease followed American Thyroid Association guidelines. Recruitment of patients was carried out at an endocrinology department in Xi'an, China. Each patient gave approximately 8.8 milliliters of peripheral blood, collected in an EDTA anticoagulant tube. Ficoll Paque Plus density gradient separation was used to isolate PBMCs, and no further T cell sorting was done. An Agilent 2100 Bioanalyzer and agarose gel were used to check RNA quality, and a NanoDrop 2000 was used to measure RNA concentration. The library was built by means of multiplex PCR. Reads for this sample came from an Illumina HiSeq 4000. CDR3 regions were amplified by Arm-PCR with iRepertoire HTBI primers to construct TCR beta libraries. Before sequencing, the PCR products went through gel purification. Per the original workflow: A total of some 60 TRBV and more than twelve TRBJ segments were identified across samples and were used for gene usage analysis of CDR3 amino acid clonotypes. COPE and FqMerger were used to merge the filtered high-quality paired reads into contigs. Contigs were aligned with BLAST to IMGT TRBV, TRBD and TRBJ reference genes, and CDR3 was defined per IMGT. Any clonotype with a frequency above 0.1% was counted as a highly expanded clone. Shannon entropy served as the measure of repertoire diversity, while the Gini coefficient captured V-J evenness. Public clonotypes were defined as clonotypes shared by more than one individual. The public reads were reanalyzed by TCRdb: fastp trimming at Q25, MiXCR alignment, in-frame beta chains only. Each entry is one CDR3 protein sequence, shown with its most common DNA and genes. The authors' filters were not applied to this entry. This sample gives some 370,000 distinct CDR3 sequences in total; over 9.5% of them show up just once. 15% to 20% of the sample lies in the top ten.

As regards this clonotype: This clone's antigen is unknown. Within one base of it there is no much larger clone, and no base qualities were kept.

The germline V gene (reference sequence) gives CDR1 as SEHNR and CDR2 as FQNEAQ. From V the trimming removes 0 bases and from J it removes 9 bases, while the gene matches leave 10 bases of the junction unaccounted for. Inclusive of the bounding cysteine and phenylalanine, the CDR3 is 16 residues long. Only the CDR3 DNA is retained, 48 bases long and in frame from the first base. The sample was also linked to a second study, of T cells in Graves' hyperthyroidism and ophthalmopathy. The second paper further reports: A patient counted as having stable Graves' hyperthyroidism if no progression to ophthalmopathy occurred over 18 months of follow-up. Hyperthyroidism patients were aged 18 to 65 years and newly diagnosed, with disease duration of less than 2 months. Any patient with an uncontrolled infection, another autoimmune disease, pregnancy or lactation was excluded. Clinical symptoms, serum thyroxine and TRAb, thyroid ultrasound, and orbital computed tomography formed the basis for the diagnoses. For the first round of RT-PCR on the TCR CDR3, the HTBI primer set was used together with the Qiagen OneStep RT-PCR kit. Most expanded thyroid clonotypes (frequency above 0.001) were also detected in blood, a finding suggesting that blood repertoires may reflect thyroid immune responses. Ophthalmopathy was separated from stable hyperthyroidism by a 13 V-J signature model, with approximately 90% sensitivity and 81% to 83% specificity obtained in cross-validation and 80%/75% obtained in testing. During validation, the model predicted progression to ophthalmopathy a median of about 5.9 months ahead of onset, with almost 71% sensitivity and under 85% specificity. To identify TCR V-J signatures that set the groups apart, the researchers used a discovery cohort of about a hundred patients, made up of 40 to 45 with Graves' ophthalmopathy and 55 to 65 with stable Graves' hyperthyroidism. Prospective prediction of ophthalmopathy was tested in an independent validation cohort of 18 to 20 hyperthyroidism patients and 15 to 17 patients who later progressed to ophthalmopathy. The 75 to 100 discovery patients were divided at random into training and test sets in a 7:3 ratio. The study also compared thyroid tissue and blood T-cell repertoires from several Graves' hyperthyroidism patients. After blood sampling, hyperthyroidism patients were treated with methimazole at a starting dose of 30 mg daily, and ophthalmopathy patients were treated with high-dose intravenous methylprednisolone. Libraries were constructed in a second round of multiplex PCR, after which size selection and purification were carried out. Sequencing of the libraries was done on an Illumina HiSeq2000 using paired-end 100 bp reads. SOAPnuke was used to process the raw data, with reads discarded if the reads contained adapters or uncalled bases, had a mean Phred below 15, or lacked an exact constant-primer or identifier match. High-quality paired reads were merged with COPE v1.2.5, and unique nucleotide sequences were defined as clonotypes. MiTCR v1.1 was used to align the clonotypes against IMGT TRBV, TRBD and TRBJ reference segments. The analysis was restricted to V-J combinations with a frequency above 0.0001, which together covered 98% to 99.2% of the repertoires. A TCS score was defined as the ratio between F50 (clonal expansion) and ExV (chaos), using BLOSUM62-based TCRdist between CDR3 peptides within each V-J. Welch's t-statistics and random forest reduced around 510 V-J features to 10 to 15, which were used in a naive Bayes classifier (R e1071). No statistical method was used to set the sample size in advance, and investigators knew the group allocation. The paper reports TCR Vbeta CDR3 sequencing of more than 120 peripheral blood samples: under 45 ophthalmopathy, over 70 hyperthyroidism and approximately 17 progressor patients.

The V and J genes are TRBV7-9 and TRBJ2-1; TRBD2 agrees with 8 junctional bases. Sample: peripheral blood mononuclear cells (PBMCs), taken at new diagnosis, from a patient treated with antithyroid drugs. This receptor was obtained from a woman aged 18-29 years with Graves disease. Donor details come from another sample of the same person, matched by shared clones. The CDR3 corresponds to CASSLAGTSVGGEQFF. The DNA sequence reads TGTGCCAGCAGCTTAGCCGGGACTAGTGTGGGGGGTGAGCAGTTCTTC.